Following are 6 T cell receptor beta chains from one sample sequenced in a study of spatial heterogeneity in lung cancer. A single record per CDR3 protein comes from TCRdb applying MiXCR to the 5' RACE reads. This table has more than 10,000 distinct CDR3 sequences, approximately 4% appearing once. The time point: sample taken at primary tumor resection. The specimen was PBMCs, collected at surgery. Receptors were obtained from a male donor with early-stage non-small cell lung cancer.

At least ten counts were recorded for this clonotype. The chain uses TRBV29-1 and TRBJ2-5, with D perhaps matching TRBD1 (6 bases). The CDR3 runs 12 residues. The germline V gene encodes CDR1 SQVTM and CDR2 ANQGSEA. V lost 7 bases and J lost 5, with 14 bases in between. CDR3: CSALSGDETQYF. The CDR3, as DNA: TGCAGCGCCCTTTCAGGGGATGAGACCCAGTACTTC.

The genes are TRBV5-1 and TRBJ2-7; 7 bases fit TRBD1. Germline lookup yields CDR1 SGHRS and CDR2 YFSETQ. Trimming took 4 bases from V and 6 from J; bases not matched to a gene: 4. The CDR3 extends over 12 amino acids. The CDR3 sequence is CASSLTGVEQYF. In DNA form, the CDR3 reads TGCGCCAGCAGCCTTACAGGGGTCGAGCAGTACTTC.

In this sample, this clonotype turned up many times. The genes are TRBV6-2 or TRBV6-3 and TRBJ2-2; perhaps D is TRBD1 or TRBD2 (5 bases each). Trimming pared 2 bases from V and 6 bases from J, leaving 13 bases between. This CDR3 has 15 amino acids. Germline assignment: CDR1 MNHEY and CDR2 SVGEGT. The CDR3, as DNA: TGTGCCAGCAGTTACGGGGGTGAAAAGTCCGGGGAGCTGTTTTTT. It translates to CASSYGGEKSGELFF.

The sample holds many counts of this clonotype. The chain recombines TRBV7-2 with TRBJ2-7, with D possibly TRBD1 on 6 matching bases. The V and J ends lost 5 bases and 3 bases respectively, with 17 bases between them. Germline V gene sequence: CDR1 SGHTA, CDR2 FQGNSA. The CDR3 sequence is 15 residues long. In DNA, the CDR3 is TGTGCCAGCAGCGGGGGCCGGACGGGCCTCTACGAGCAGTACTTC. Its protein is CASSGGRTGLYEQYF.

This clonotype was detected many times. The CDR3 sequence is CASSVQRSTGELFF. DNA of the CDR3: TGCGCCAGCAGCGTGCAGCGGAGCACCGGGGAGCTGTTTTTT. The V call is TRBV4-1, the J call TRBJ2-2, with a possible D match to TRBD2 (5 bases). This CDR3 region has 14 residues. The germline V gene encodes CDR1 MGHRA and CDR2 YSYEKL. V lost 5 bases and J lost 4, with 11 bases in between.

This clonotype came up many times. CDR3 coding DNA: TGTGCCAGCAGCGCCGGGGGAAACAATGAGCAGTTCTTC. Its protein is CASSAGGNNEQFF. The genes are TRBV9 and TRBJ2-1, with a tentative D call TRBD2 (6 bases). Germline CDR1 SGDLS, CDR2 YYNGEE. The CDR3 loop spans 13 amino acids. V lost 3 bases and J 5 bases, leaving 9 bases between the germline ends.